This T cell receptor (beta chain) originates from a study of blood T cell repertoires in COVID-19. Profiling relied on immunoSEQ multiplex PCR, and the TCRdb table lists in-frame clones only, not all of them. The data show some 70,000 clones, 82% seen once. J gave up 7 bases and V 3 bases, and 4 bases lay outside the gene matches. Germline values: CDR1 SGHTA, CDR2 FQGNSA. This CDR3 contains 14 residues. Sequencing used peripheral blood. The rearrangement joins TRBV7-2 to TRBJ1-5; TRBD1 matches at 9 bases. The TCR comes from a woman between 55 and 75 years old with acute or convalescent COVID-19. CDR3 in amino acids: CASSLGQGWQPQHF. As DNA, the CDR3 is TGTGCCAGCAGCTTGGGACAGGGATGGCAGCCCCAGCATTTT.